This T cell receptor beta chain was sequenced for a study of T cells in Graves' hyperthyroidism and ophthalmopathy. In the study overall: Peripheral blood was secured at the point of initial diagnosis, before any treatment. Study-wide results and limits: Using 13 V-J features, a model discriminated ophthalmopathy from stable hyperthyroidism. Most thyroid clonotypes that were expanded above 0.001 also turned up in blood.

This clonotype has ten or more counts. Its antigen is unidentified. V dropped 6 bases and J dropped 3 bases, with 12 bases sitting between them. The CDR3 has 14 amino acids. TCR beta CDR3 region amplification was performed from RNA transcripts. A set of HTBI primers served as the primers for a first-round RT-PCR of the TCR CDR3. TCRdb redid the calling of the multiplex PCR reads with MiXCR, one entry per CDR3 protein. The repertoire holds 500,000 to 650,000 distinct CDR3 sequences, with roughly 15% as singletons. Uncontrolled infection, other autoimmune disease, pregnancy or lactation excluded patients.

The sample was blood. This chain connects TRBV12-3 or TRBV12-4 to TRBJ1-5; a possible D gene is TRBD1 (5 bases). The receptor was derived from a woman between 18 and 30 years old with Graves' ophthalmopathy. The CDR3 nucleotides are TGTGCCAGCAGCTACACAGGTCCCAATCAGCCCCAGCATTTT. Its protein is CASSYTGPNQPQHF.